This is a list of T cell receptor beta chains from one sample in a study of T cell responses to AZD1222 COVID-19 vaccine. Data came from immunoSEQ multiplex PCR; TCRdb stores just in-frame clones and leaves some out. Among 95,000 to 150,000 clones listed, 85% to 90% were seen once. The material sequenced was peripheral blood, taken on day 0 of AZD1222 vaccination. The receptors stem from an adult in good health. Each CDR3 is given with its conserved first and last residue. A D gene is named only where the DNA matches it firmly. Where a row states a size, it is once, few, many or the class of an expanded clone; other rows omit it.

TRBJ1-1,once,TRBV7-9,TRBD1,TGTGCCAGCAGCTCCACCGCGGGCAGGGGGATGAACACTGAAGCTTTCTTT,CASSSTAGRGMNTEAFF
TRBJ1-2,NA,TRBV4-3,TRBD1,TGCGCCAGCAGCCACAGGGGGACCGGCTACACCTTC,CASSHRGTGYTF
TRBJ2-7,NA,TRBV5-6,NA,TGTGCCAGCAGCCTCAGGGGTCTTCGGGGTAACGAGCAGTACTTC,CASSLRGLRGNEQYF
TRBJ2-2,once,TRBV25-1,NA,TGTGCCAGCAGTTTTTGGACGGCAAACACCGGGGAGCTGTTTTTT,CASSFWTANTGELFF
TRBJ2-5,NA,TRBV20-1,NA,TGCAGTGTCAGGACCGGAGAGACCCAGTACTTC,CSVRTGETQYF
TRBJ2-7,NA,TRBV28,TRBD2,TGTGCCAGCAGTCGGACTAGCCCCACCTACGAGCAGTACTTC,CASSRTSPTYEQYF
TRBJ2-6,NA,TRBV21-1,NA,TGTGCCAGCAGCAAGCACCTTTCTGGGGCCAACGTCCTGACTTTC,CASSKHLSGANVLTF
TRBJ1-5,once,TRBV2,NA,TGTGCCAGCCACGGACGGTACAATCAGCCCCAGCATTTT,CASHGRYNQPQHF
TRBJ2-5,NA,TRBV7-8,NA,TGTGCCAGCAGCACTCGCGCAGGGGAAGAGACCCAGTACTTC,CASSTRAGEETQYF
TRBJ1-2,NA,TRBV28,NA,TGTGCCAGCAGTCCCCGTCTTGGGACCTATGGCTACACCTTC,CASSPRLGTYGYTF
TRBJ1-5,NA,TRBV5-1,NA,TGCGCCAGCAGCTTGTTTGGCGCCAGGGGATCGCCCCAGCATTTT,CASSLFGARGSPQHF
TRBJ2-3,NA,TRBV27,NA,TGTGCCAGCAGTAGTAGACAGGGCGGGGGTACAGATACGCAGTATTTT,CASSSRQGGGTDTQYF
TRBJ2-3,NA,TRBV2,TRBD2,TGTGCCAGCACCGAAGGCCTAGCGGGGGAAAGAGATACGCAGTATTTT,CASTEGLAGERDTQYF
TRBJ2-1,NA,TRBV5-1,TRBD2,TGCGCCAGCAGATGGACTAGCGGTACTCCCTACAATGAGCAGTTCTTC,CASRWTSGTPYNEQFF
TRBJ2-4,few,TRBV5-5,NA,TGTGCCAGCAGCTACAGGGTAGGAACCAAAAACATTCAGTACTTC,CASSYRVGTKNIQYF
TRBJ1-1,NA,TRBV6-2/TRBV6-3,NA,TGTGCCAGCAGTTACTCGATCCTGGACAGTTATACTGAAGCTTTCTTT,CASSYSILDSYTEAFF
TRBJ2-2,NA,TRBV19,NA,TGTGCCAGTAGGAGACAGGGAGGACCCGGGGAGCTGTTTTTT,CASRRQGGPGELFF